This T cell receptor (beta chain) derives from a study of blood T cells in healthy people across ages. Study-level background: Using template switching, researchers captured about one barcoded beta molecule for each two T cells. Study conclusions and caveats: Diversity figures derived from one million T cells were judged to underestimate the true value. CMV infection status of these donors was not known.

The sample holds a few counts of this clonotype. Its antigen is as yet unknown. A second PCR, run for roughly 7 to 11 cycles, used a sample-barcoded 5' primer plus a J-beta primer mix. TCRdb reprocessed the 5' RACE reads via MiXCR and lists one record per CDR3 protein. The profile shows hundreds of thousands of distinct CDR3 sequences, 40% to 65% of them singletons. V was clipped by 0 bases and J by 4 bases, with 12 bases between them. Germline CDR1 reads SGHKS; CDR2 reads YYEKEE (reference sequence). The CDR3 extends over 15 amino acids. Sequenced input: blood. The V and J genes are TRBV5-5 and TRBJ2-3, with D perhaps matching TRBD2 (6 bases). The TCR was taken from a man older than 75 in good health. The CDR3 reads CASSLGTGVSDTQYF. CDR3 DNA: TGTGCCAGCAGCTTGGGAACGGGAGTGTCAGATACGCAGTATTTT.